One and the same sample provided the 14 T cell receptor beta chains below, sequenced in a study of TIL therapy for anti-PD-1-resistant metastatic lung cancer. Time point specified: pre-treatment sample, taken before nivolumab and TIL therapy. This was the immunoSEQ v3 assay. Some clones are missing from TCRdb's copy, which holds only in-frame ones; the method was immunoSEQ multiplex PCR. Of tens of thousands of clones detected, 65% to 90% appear once; the ten largest clones hold more than 4.5%. The sample in question was blood, obtained at baseline. These receptors were obtained from a person aged 25-85 years with non-small cell lung cancer.

The chain carries TRBV10-2 and TRBJ1-4, with TRBD1 as a possible D gene (6 bases). Trimming took off 5 bases at V and 3 bases at J, with 13 bases between the two ends. Germline assignment: CDR1 WSHSY and CDR2 SAAADI. This CDR3 is 15 amino acids long. The CDR3: CASSPGERANEKLFF. Here the CDR3 DNA reads TGCGCCAGCAGTCCAGGGGAGAGGGCTAATGAAAAACTGTTTTTT.

The rearrangement uses TRBV28 and TRBJ2-7; D possibly corresponds to TRBD2 (6 bases). Trimming pared 6 bases from V and 5 bases from J, leaving 11 bases between. The CDR3 loop spans 12 amino acids. Germline V CDR1 and CDR2: MDHEN, SYDVKM. In DNA, the CDR3 is TGTGCCAGCAGCCCCGGAGGGGACGAGCAGTACTTC. Translated: CASSPGGDEQYF.

The V gene is TRBV19, the J gene TRBJ1-1, with a weak D call TRBD1 (5 bases). V lost 3 bases to trimming and J lost 4 bases, with 18 bases between them. The CDR3 totals 16 residues. From germline, CDR1 is LNHDA and CDR2 SQIVND (reference sequence). The CDR3 DNA is TGTGCCAGTAGTATCGAGCAGGGAGGTATCGCCACTGAAGCTTTCTTT. This sequence encodes CASSIEQGGIATEAFF.

V and J are TRBV27 and TRBJ1-1, with D possibly being TRBD1 (5 bases). Germline CDR1 is MNHEY and CDR2 is SMNVEV (reference sequence). V lost 5 bases and J lost 4, with 17 bases in between. CDR3 length equals 15 residues. CDR3 sequence reads: CASSPSRVGGTEAFF. The CDR3 coding sequence is TGTGCCAGCAGTCCCTCCCGGGTGGGGGGCACTGAAGCTTTCTTT.

This chain connects TRBV20-1 to TRBJ2-5; unclear D gene. This CDR3 spans 11 amino acids. Trimming took 6 bases from V and 5 from J, leaving 10 bases between them. CDR1 is DFQATT, CDR2 SNEGSKA, per germline (reference sequence). CDR3 bases: TGCAGTGCCCCAGTTTCGGAGACCCAGTACTTC. It yields the protein CSAPVSETQYF.

This clone was observed a single time. The chain couples TRBV7-6 to TRBJ2-6, with D perhaps being TRBD1 or TRBD2 (6 bases each). Trimming pared 1 base from V and 0 bases from J, leaving 16 bases between. This CDR3 has 19 amino acids. From germline, CDR1 is SGHVS and CDR2 FNYEAQ. CDR3 bases: TGTGCCAGCAGCTTAGACGCCCCGGGGGCTTTCTCTGGGGCCAACGTCCTGACTTTC. Protein: CASSLDAPGAFSGANVLTF.

The V and J genes are TRBV25-1 and TRBJ2-2, with TRBD2 as a possible D gene (7 bases). Germline V gene lookup returns CDR1 MGHDK and CDR2 SYGVNS. Trimming shortened V by 5 bases and J by 2 bases, and 15 bases separated the two germline ends. The CDR3 loop spans 16 amino acids. The CDR3 is CASSPRRGANTGELFF. The DNA of the CDR3 is TGTGCCAGCAGTCCCCGTCGGGGGGCCAACACCGGGGAGCTGTTTTTT.

This rearrangement joins TRBV28 to TRBJ1-1; weak D call: TRBD1 (5 bases). Germline loops: CDR1 MDHEN, CDR2 SYDVKM. The CDR3 contains 13 residues. V shed 2 bases and J shed 4 bases, with 8 bases lying between them. Written as DNA, the CDR3 is TGTGCCAGCAGTTTAGGGGGGGGCACTGAAGCTTTCTTT. It encodes CASSLGGGTEAFF. The whole variable domain, filled in from reference TRBV28 and TRBJ1-1, reads DVKVTQSSRYLVKRTGEKVFLECVQDMDHENMFWYRQDPGLGLRLIYFSYDVKMKEKGDIPEGYSVSREKKERFSLILESASTNQTSMYLCASSLGGGTEAFFGQGTRLTVV.

The chain combines TRBV5-1 with TRBJ1-6; TRBD1 matches at 7 bases. With 5 bases clipped from V and 8 bases from J, the junction kept 4 bases outside the gene matches. The CDR3 contains 13 residues. CDR1 and CDR2 (germline): SGHRS, YFSETQ. The CDR3 protein is CASSYQGDSPLHF. Here the CDR3 DNA reads TGCGCCAGCAGTTATCAGGGGGATTCACCCCTCCACTTT.

This clone has just one count. V and J are TRBV5-1 and TRBJ2-3; D is uncertain. CDR3 length equals 13 residues. V gave up 3 bases and J gave up 6 bases, with 11 bases separating them. Germline V gene sequence: CDR1 SGHRS, CDR2 YFSETQ. CDR3 DNA sequence: TGCGCCAGCAGCTCGAGCCGCGAGGATACGCAGTATTTT. Translated: CASSSSREDTQYF.

This clone was seen a single time. The V gene is TRBV7-8, the J gene TRBJ2-7; TRBD1 aligns across 9 bases. V trimming: 0 bases; J trimming: 4 bases; junction bases outside the gene matches: 10. CDR3 length: 17 residues. Germline values: CDR1 SGHVS, CDR2 FQNEAQ. The CDR3 region is CASSLASVLTGGYEQYF. The CDR3 DNA follows: TGTGCCAGCAGCTTAGCGTCAGTGCTGACAGGGGGGTACGAGCAGTACTTC.

The chain recombines TRBV7-9 with TRBJ1-2, with D possibly being TRBD1 (6 bases). The ends were cut back, 5 bases at V and 3 bases at J, with 13 bases in the middle. The V gene's germline CDR1 is SEHNR and CDR2 FQNEAQ (reference sequence). There are 14 residues in the CDR3. The CDR3 reads CASSRETGDYGYTF. The CDR3 DNA reads as TGTGCCAGCAGCCGAGAGACAGGCGACTATGGCTACACCTTC.

The chain carries TRBV3-1 (or the pseudogene TRBV3-2) and TRBJ1-6, with 9 bases fitting TRBD1. CDR3 length: 18 residues. V shed 3 bases, J shed 0 bases, and the junction held 6 bases outside the gene matches. Germline CDR1 LGHDT, CDR2 YNNKEL (reference sequence). The CDR3 DNA reads as TGTGCCAGCAGCCAGGGACAGGGATGGGGCTCCTATAATTCACCCCTCCACTTT. This codes for CASSQGQGWGSYNSPLHF.

This sequence joins TRBV4-2 and TRBJ2-4; 13 nucleotides line up with TRBD2. Looked up from germline, CDR1 is LGHNA and CDR2 is YNFKEQ. The ends lost 4 bases at V and 0 bases at J; junction bases unmatched: 6. This CDR3 has 18 amino acids. CDR3 sequence reads: CASSRGLAGEGAKNIQYF. In DNA form, the CDR3 reads TGTGCCAGCAGCCGCGGACTAGCGGGAGAGGGAGCCAAAAACATTCAGTACTTC.